The clone carrying this TCR beta chain was detected a few times. The record originates from a study of blood T cells in healthy people across ages. Combining a sample-barcoded 5' primer with a J-beta primer mix, a second PCR ran for roughly 7 to 12 cycles. TCRdb independently ran MiXCR on the 5' RACE reads; one entry per CDR3 protein. The table has 700,000 to 900,000 distinct CDR3 sequences, under 30% seen once. In germline, CDR1 is LGHDT, CDR2 YNNKEL (reference sequence). The germline V and J ends were trimmed by 0 bases and 9 bases, with 15 bases remaining between them. The CDR3 is made up of 16 amino acids. The same data also went into a second study, on T cells of mothers and their children.

Sequencing was done on a sample of blood. The chain recombines TRBV3-1 with TRBJ1-6, with D maybe TRBD1 (5 bases). The sequence was obtained from a boy aged 5-17 years in good health. CDR3 bases: TGTGCCAGCAGCCAAGAATCTAACAGGCTACTTTCACCCCTCCACTTT. This encodes CASSQESNRLLSPLHF.